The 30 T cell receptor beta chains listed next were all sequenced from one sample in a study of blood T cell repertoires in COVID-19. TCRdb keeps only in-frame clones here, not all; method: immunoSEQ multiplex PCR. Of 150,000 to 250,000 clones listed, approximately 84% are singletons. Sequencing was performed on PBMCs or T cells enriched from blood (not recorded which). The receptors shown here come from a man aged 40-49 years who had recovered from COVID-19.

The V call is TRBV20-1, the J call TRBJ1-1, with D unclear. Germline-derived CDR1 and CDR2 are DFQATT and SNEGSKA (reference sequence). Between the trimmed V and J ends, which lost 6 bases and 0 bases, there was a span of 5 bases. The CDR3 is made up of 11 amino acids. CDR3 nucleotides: TGCAGTGCCCGTATGAACACTGAAGCTTTCTTT. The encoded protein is CSARMNTEAFF.

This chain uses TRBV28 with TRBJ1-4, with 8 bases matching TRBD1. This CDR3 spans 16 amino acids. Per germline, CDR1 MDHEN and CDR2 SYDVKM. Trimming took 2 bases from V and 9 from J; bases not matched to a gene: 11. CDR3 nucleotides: TGTGCCAGCAGTTTAGCTCCGGACAGGGTCTCCAAAAAACTGTTTTTT. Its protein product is CASSLAPDRVSKKLFF.

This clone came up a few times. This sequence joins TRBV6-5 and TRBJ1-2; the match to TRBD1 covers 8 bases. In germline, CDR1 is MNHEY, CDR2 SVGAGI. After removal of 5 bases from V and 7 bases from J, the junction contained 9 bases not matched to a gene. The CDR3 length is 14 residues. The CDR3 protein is CASSRTTGDGGYTF. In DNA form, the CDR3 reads TGTGCCAGCAGTCGGACGACAGGGGATGGTGGCTACACCTTC.

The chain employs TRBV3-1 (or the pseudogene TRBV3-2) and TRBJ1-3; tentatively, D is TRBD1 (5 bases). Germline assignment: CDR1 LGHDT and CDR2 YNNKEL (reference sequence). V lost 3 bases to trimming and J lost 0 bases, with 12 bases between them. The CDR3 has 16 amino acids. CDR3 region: CASSHKGRVSGNTIYF. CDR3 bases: TGTGCCAGCAGCCATAAGGGGCGCGTCTCTGGAAACACCATATATTTT.

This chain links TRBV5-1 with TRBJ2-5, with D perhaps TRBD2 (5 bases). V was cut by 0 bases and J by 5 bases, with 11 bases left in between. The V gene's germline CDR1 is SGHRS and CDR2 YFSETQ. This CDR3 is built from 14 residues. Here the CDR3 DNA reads TGCGCCAGCAGCTTGGACGGAGGATGGGAGACCCAGTACTTC. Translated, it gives CASSLDGGWETQYF.

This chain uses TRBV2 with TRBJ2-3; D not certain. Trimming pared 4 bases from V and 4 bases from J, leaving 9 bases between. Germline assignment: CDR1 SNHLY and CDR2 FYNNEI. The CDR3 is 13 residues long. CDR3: CASSVSFSDTQYF. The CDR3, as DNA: TGTGCCAGCAGTGTATCCTTTTCAGATACGCAGTATTTT.

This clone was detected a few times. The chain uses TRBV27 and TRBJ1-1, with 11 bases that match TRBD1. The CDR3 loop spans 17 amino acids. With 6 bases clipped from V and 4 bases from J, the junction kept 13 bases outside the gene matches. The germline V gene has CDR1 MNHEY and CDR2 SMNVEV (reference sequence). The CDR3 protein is CASSLKRTGGKGTEAFF. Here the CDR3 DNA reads TGTGCCAGCAGCCTAAAAAGGACAGGGGGCAAGGGCACTGAAGCTTTCTTT.

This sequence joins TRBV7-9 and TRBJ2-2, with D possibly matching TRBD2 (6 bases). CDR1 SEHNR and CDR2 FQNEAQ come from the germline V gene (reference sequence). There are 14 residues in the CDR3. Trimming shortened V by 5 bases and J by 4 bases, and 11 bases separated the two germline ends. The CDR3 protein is CASSQAGGTGELFF. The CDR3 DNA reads TGTGCCAGCAGCCAGGCCGGGGGCACCGGGGAGCTGTTTTTT. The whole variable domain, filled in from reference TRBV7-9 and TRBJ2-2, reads DTGVSQNPRHKITKRGQNVTFRCDPISEHNRLYWYRQTLGQGPEFLTYFQNEAQLEKSRLLSDRFSAERPKGSFSTLEIQRTEQGDSAMYLCASSQAGGTGELFFGEGSRLTVL.

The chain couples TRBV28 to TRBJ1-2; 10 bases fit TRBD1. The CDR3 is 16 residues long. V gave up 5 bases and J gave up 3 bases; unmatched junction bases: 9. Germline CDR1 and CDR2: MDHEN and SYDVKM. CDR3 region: CASSGDRGGLDYGYTF. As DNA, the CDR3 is TGTGCCAGCAGTGGGGACAGGGGCGGGTTGGACTATGGCTACACCTTC.

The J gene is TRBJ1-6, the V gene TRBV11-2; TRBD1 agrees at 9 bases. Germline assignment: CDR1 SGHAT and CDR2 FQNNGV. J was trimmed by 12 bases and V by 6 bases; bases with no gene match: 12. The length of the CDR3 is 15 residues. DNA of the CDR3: TGTGCCAGCAGGGGCCCGGGACAGGGCCGGGAACCCCTCCACTTT. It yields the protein CASRGPGQGREPLHF.

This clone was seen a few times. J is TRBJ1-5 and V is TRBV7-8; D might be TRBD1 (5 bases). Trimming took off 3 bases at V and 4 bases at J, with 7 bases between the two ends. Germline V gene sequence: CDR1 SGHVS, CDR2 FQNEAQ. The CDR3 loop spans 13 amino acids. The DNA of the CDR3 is TGTGCCAGCAGCTTGCAGGGAAATCAGCCCCAGCATTTT. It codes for CASSLQGNQPQHF. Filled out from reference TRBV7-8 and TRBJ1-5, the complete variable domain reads GAGVSQSPRYKVAKRGQDVALRCDPISGHVSLFWYQQALGQGPEFLTYFQNEAQLDKSGLPSDRFFAERPEGSVSTLKIQRTQQEDSAVYLCASSLQGNQPQHFGDGTRLSIL.

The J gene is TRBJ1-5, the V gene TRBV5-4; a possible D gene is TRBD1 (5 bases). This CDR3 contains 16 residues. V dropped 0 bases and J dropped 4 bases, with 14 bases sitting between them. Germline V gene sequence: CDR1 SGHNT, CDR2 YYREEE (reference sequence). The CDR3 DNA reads TGTGCCAGCAGCTTGGGACCTGGGGGGGTTAATCAGCCCCAGCATTTT. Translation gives CASSLGPGGVNQPQHF.

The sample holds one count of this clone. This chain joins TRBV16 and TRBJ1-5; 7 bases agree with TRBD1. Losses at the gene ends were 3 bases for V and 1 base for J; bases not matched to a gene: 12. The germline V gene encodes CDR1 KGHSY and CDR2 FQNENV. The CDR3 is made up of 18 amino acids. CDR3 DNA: TGTGCCAGCAGCCACCAACTAAGGACAGGAACGAGCAATCAGCCCCAGCATTTT. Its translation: CASSHQLRTGTSNQPQHF. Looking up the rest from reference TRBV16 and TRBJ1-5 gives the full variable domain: GEEVAQTPKHLVRGEGQKAKLYCAPIKGHSYVFWYQQVLKNEFKFLISFQNENVFDETGMPKERFSAKCLPNSPCSLEIQATKLEDSAVYFCASSHQLRTGTSNQPQHFGDGTRLSIL.

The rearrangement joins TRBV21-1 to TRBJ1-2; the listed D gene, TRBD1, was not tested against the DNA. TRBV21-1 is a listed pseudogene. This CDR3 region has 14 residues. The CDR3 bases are TGTACCACCGGGACGACAGGGTGGGGCTATGGCTACACCTTC. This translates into CTTGTTGWGYGYTF.

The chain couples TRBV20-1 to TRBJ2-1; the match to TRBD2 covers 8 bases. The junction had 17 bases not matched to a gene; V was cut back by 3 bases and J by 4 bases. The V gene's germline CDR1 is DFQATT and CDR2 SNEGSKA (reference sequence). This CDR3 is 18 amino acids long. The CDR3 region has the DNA TGCAGTGCTAGTGCTATCCTAGCGGGTCGGGCAGGGTACAATGAGCAGTTCTTC. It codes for CSASAILAGRAGYNEQFF.

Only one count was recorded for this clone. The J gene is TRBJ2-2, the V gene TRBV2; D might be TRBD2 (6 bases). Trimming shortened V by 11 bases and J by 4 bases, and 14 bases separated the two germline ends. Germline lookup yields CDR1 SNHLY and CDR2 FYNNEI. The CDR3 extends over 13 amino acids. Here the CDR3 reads CAGGQAATGELFF. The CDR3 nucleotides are TGTGCCGGAGGGCAGGCAGCCACCGGGGAGCTGTTTTTT.

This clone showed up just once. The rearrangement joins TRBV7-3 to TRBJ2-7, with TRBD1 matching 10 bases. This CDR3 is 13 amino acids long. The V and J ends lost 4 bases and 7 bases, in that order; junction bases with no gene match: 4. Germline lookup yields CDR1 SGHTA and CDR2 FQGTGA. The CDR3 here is CASSSGQGREQYF. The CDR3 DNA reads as TGTGCCAGCAGCTCGGGACAGGGGAGGGAGCAGTACTTC.

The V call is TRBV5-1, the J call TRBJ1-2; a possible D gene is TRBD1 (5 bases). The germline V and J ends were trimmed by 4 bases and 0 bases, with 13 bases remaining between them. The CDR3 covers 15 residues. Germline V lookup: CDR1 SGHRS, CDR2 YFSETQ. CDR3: CASSPSRAANYGYTF. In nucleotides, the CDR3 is TGCGCCAGCAGCCCAAGCAGGGCTGCTAACTATGGCTACACCTTC.

The CDR3 loop is CASSIGHAATEAFF. The CDR3, as DNA: TGTGCCAGTAGTATAGGTCACGCGGCGACTGAAGCTTTCTTT. The rearrangement uses TRBV19 and TRBJ1-1; D uncertain. This CDR3 is built from 14 residues. Per the germline V gene, CDR1 is LNHDA and CDR2 is SQIVND (reference sequence). Between the trimmed V and J ends, which lost 1 base and 5 bases, there was a span of 11 bases.

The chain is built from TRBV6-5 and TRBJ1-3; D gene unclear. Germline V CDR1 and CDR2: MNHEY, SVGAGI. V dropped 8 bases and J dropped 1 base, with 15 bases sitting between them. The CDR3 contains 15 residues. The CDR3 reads CASEVSRLSGNTIYF. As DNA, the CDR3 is TGTGCCAGCGAAGTTAGCCGTCTTTCTGGAAACACCATATATTTT.

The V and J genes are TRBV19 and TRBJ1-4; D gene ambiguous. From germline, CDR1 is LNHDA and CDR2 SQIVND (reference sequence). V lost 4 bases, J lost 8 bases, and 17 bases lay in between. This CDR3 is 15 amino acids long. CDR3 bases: TGTGCCAGTAGTACCTCTGGAGTCTCTTCAGAAAAACTGTTTTTT. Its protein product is CASSTSGVSSEKLFF.

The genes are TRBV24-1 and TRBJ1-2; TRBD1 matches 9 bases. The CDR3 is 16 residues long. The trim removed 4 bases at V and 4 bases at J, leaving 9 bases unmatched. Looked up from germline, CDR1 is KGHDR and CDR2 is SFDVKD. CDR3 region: CATSDRRDRAGYGYTF. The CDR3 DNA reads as TGTGCCACCAGTGACCGTAGGGACAGGGCGGGCTATGGCTACACCTTC.

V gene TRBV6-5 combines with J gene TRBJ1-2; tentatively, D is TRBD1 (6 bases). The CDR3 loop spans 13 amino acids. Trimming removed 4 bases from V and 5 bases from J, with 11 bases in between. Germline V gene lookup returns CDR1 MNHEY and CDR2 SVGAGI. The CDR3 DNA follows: TGTGCCAGCAGTTTGGGGACAAGATATGGCTACACCTTC. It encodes CASSLGTRYGYTF.

In nucleotides, the CDR3 is TGTGCCAGCAGCACGGTCCAGGGATTTGATAATTCACCCCTCCACTTT. As protein: CASSTVQGFDNSPLHF. This chain joins TRBV7-2 and TRBJ1-6; TRBD1 is a possible D gene (5 bases). The V end lost 5 bases, the J end lost 5 bases, and 16 bases lay between the germline ends. Germline CDR1 reads SGHTA; CDR2 reads FQGNSA. The length of the CDR3 is 16 residues. The full variable domain, rest sourced from reference TRBV7-2 and TRBJ1-6, is GAGVSQSPSNKVTEKGKDVELRCDPISGHTALYWYRQSLGQGLEFLIYFQGNSAPDKSGLPSDRFSAERTGGSVSTLTIQRTQQEDSAVYLCASSTVQGFDNSPLHFGNGTRLTVT.

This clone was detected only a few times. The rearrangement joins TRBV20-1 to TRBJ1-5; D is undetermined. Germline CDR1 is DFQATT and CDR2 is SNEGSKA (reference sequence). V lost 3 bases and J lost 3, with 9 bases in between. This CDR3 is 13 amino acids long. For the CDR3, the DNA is TGCAGTGCTAGTATGGCGGTCAATCAGCCCCAGCATTTT. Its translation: CSASMAVNQPQHF.

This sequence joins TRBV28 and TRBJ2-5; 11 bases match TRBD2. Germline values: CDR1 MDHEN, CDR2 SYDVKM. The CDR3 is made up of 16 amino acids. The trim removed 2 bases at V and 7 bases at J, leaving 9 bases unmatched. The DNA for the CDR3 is TGTGCCAGCAGTTTAGCTAGCGGGGGGACCCCATGGACCCAGTACTTC. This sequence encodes CASSLASGGTPWTQYF. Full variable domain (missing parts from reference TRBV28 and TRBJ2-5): DVKVTQSSRYLVKRTGEKVFLECVQDMDHENMFWYRQDPGLGLRLIYFSYDVKMKEKGDIPEGYSVSREKKERFSLILESASTNQTSMYLCASSLASGGTPWTQYFGPGTRLLVL.

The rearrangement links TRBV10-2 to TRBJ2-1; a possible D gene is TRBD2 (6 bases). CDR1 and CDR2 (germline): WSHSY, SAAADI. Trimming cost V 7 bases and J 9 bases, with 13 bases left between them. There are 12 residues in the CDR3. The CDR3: CASMEGFGEQFF. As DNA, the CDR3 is TGCGCCAGCATGGAGGGGTTCGGTGAGCAGTTCTTC.

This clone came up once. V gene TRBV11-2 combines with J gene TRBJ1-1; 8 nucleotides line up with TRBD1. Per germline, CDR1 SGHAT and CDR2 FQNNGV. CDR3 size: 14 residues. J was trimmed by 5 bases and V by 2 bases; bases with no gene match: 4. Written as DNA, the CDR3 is TGTGCCAGCAGCTTATCCAGGGGGCGGACTGAAGCTTTCTTT. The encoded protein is CASSLSRGRTEAFF.

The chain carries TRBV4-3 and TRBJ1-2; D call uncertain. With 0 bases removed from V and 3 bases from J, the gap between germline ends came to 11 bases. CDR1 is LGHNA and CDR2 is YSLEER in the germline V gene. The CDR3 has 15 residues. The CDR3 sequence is CASSQEFGEYYGYTF. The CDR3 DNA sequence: TGCGCCAGCAGCCAAGAATTTGGGGAGTACTATGGCTACACCTTC.

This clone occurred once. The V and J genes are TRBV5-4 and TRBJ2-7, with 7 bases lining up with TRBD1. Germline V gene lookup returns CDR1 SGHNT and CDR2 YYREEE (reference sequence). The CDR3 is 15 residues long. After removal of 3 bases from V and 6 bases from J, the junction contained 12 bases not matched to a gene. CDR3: CASSSQGVAFGEQYF. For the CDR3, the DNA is TGTGCCAGCAGCTCCCAGGGGGTAGCGTTTGGCGAGCAGTACTTC.